What follows are 30 T cell receptor beta chains derived from one specimen sequenced in a study of T cell changes during pregnancy in multiple sclerosis. Profiling relied on immunoSEQ multiplex PCR, and the TCRdb table lists in-frame clones only, not all of them. The sample shows fewer than 95,000 clones, 94% of them seen only once. Sequences were derived from peripheral blood, sampled in the third trimester of pregnancy. The receptors come from a female donor with multiple sclerosis, enrolled in a pregnancy study.

The chain recombines TRBV19 with TRBJ2-7, with D tentatively TRBD2 (6 bases). The CDR3 has 14 residues. Germline V gene data show CDR1 as LNHDA and CDR2 as SQIVND (reference sequence). Trimming took 8 bases from V and 7 from J, leaving 21 bases between them. The CDR3 reads CASSQTILGREQYF. The CDR3 nucleotides read TGTGCCAGTTCCCAGACAATTCTGGGGAGGGAGCAGTACTTC.

The rearrangement joins TRBV27 to TRBJ2-1; 9 nucleotides align to TRBD2. This CDR3 contains 15 residues. The germline V gene encodes CDR1 MNHEY and CDR2 SMNVEV (reference sequence). V was pared by 2 bases and J by 2 bases, with 1 base of the junction left unmatched. Here the CDR3 reads CASSLAGGTYNEQFF. DNA for the CDR3: TGTGCCAGCAGTTTAGCGGGAGGGACCTACAATGAGCAGTTCTTC.

This chain uses TRBV7-2 with TRBJ1-5; maybe TRBD1 (5 bases). CDR3 length: 14 amino acids. Trimming took 4 bases from V and 2 from J, leaving 9 bases between them. Germline CDR1 and CDR2: SGHTA and FQGNSA. The CDR3 region has the DNA TGTGCCAGCAGCTGGGCAGGGCGCAATCAGCCCCAGCATTTT. This codes for CASSWAGRNQPQHF. The full variable domain, its missing parts supplied by reference TRBV7-2 and TRBJ1-5, is GAGVSQSPSNKVTEKGKDVELRCDPISGHTALYWYRQSLGQGLEFLIYFQGNSAPDKSGLPSDRFSAERTGGSVSTLTIQRTQQEDSAVYLCASSWAGRNQPQHFGDGTRLSIL.

Comment on this clone: Germline is not matched at one junction end, which may reflect a read error. This chain joins TRBV7-7 and TRBJ2-2; possible D gene TRBD2, 6 bases. The germline V gene has CDR1 SSHAT and CDR2 FNYEAQ (reference sequence). The CDR3 has 15 residues. The CDR3 nucleotides are TGTGCTAGCAGCTCCGTGGAGGGAGTTAGCGGGGAGCTGTTTTTT. This sequence encodes CASSSVEGVSGELFF. The full variable domain, in which reference TRBV7-7 and TRBJ2-2 provide the parts outside the CDR3, is GAGVSQSPRYKVTKRGQDVTLRCDPISSHATLYWYQQALGQGPEFLTYFNYEAQPDKSGLPSDRFSAERPEGSISTLTIQRTEQRDSAMYRCASSSVEGVSGELFFGEGSRLTVL.

This chain connects TRBV5-1 to TRBJ2-1; the match to TRBD2 covers 10 bases. From germline, CDR1 is SGHRS and CDR2 YFSETQ. The CDR3 totals 15 residues. The V gene end was trimmed by 3 bases and the J gene end by 3 bases; junction bases not matched to a gene: 3. CDR3 nucleotides: TGCGCCAGCAGCTCGTTAGCGGGAGGCTACAATGAGCAGTTCTTC. Translation gives CASSSLAGGYNEQFF.

V usage is TRBV28 and J usage is TRBJ1-1; TRBD1 matches at 7 bases. The CDR3 spans 15 residues. The J segment lost 4 bases and the V segment lost 5 bases, leaving 10 bases of the junction unmatched. Per the germline V gene, CDR1 is MDHEN and CDR2 is SYDVKM. The CDR3 sequence is CASSHDRDKGTEAFF. CDR3 DNA: TGTGCCAGCAGTCATGACAGGGATAAGGGCACTGAAGCTTTCTTT.

The chain carries TRBV2 and TRBJ2-3; 7 bases fit TRBD1. Unmatched junction bases numbered 5, after V lost 8 bases and J lost 0 bases. The CDR3 covers 14 residues. Looked up from germline, CDR1 is SNHLY and CDR2 is FYNNEI. CDR3 DNA: TGTGCCAGCGGCCGGGACAGAAGCACAGATACGCAGTATTTT. Encoded protein: CASGRDRSTDTQYF.

This clone was picked up one time. This sequence joins TRBV19 and TRBJ2-2, with 7 bases fitting TRBD1. Per the germline V gene, CDR1 is LNHDA and CDR2 is SQIVND (reference sequence). This CDR3 region has 14 residues. The junction had 8 bases not matched to a gene; V was cut back by 9 bases and J by 4 bases. CDR3 sequence (DNA): TGTGCCAGCCTACAGGGGTCAGGCACCGGGGAGCTGTTTTTT. Protein product: CASLQGSGTGELFF.

This sequence joins TRBV5-1 and TRBJ2-1; 14 positions match TRBD2. The CDR3 covers 18 residues. CDR1 is SGHRS, CDR2 YFSETQ, per germline. Trimming at V came to 3 bases and at J to 9 bases, leaving 14 bases not matched to a gene. The CDR3 bases are TGCGCCAGCAGCTCCAGACTAGCGGGAGGGTCAGTATTCAGTGAGCAGTTCTTC. Translated: CASSSRLAGGSVFSEQFF.

The rearrangement links TRBV5-4 to TRBJ2-2; D may be TRBD1 (6 bases). This CDR3 spans 14 amino acids. Trimming removed 10 bases at V and 0 bases at J, with 13 bases between. The V gene's germline CDR1 is SGHNT and CDR2 YYREEE (reference sequence). In DNA form, the CDR3 reads TGTGCCGGAAGGACAGACCCGAACACCGGGGAGCTGTTTTTT. Translating gives CAGRTDPNTGELFF.

V gene TRBV10-3 combines with J gene TRBJ2-7, with 11 bases lining up with TRBD2. This CDR3 has 15 residues. With 3 bases clipped from V and 3 bases from J, the junction kept 4 bases outside the gene matches. Germline CDR1 ENHRY, CDR2 SYGVKD. This CDR3 is CAISDRTSGFYEQYF. CDR3 DNA: TGTGCCATCAGTGACAGGACTAGCGGGTTCTACGAGCAGTACTTC.

V and J are TRBV19 and TRBJ2-5; 7 bases align to TRBD2. Germline CDR1 is LNHDA and CDR2 is SQIVND (reference sequence). This CDR3 is built from 15 residues. Trimming removed 4 bases from V and 0 bases from J; junction bases left unmatched: 5. CDR3 coding DNA: TGTGCCAGTAGTAAGGGAGGGAGTGACCAAGAGACCCAGTACTTC. Translation gives CASSKGGSDQETQYF.

This chain connects TRBV2 to TRBJ1-2; TRBD1 matches 7 bases. The CDR3 extends over 15 amino acids. Germline assignment: CDR1 SNHLY and CDR2 FYNNEI. The V gene end was trimmed by 8 bases and the J gene end by 8 bases; junction bases not matched to a gene: 17. The CDR3 sequence is CASSLTQDRAYGYTF. The DNA of the CDR3 is TGTGCCAGCTCACTAACCCAAGACAGGGCTTACGGCTACACCTTC.

The count of this clone is one. The chain has TRBV19 and TRBJ1-5; tentative D call: TRBD1 (5 bases). CDR3 length: 15 amino acids. Germline V gene lookup returns CDR1 LNHDA and CDR2 SQIVND (reference sequence). Trimming left V 1 base short and J 2 bases short, with 9 bases between. The CDR3 DNA is TGTGCCAGTAGTATAGTGGGAGGGGGCAATCAGCCCCAGCATTTT. This translates into CASSIVGGGNQPQHF.

V gene TRBV11-3 combines with J gene TRBJ2-7; D might be TRBD2 (6 bases). The CDR3 consists of 16 residues. Trimming took 5 bases from V and 7 from J, leaving 24 bases between them. CDR1 and CDR2 (germline): SGHNT, YENEEA. CDR3 nucleotides: TGTGCCAGCAGCCCGGGGGTTTCGGCCTCACCGGGGGAGCAGTACTTC. Translating gives CASSPGVSASPGEQYF. Supplemented by reference TRBV11-3 and TRBJ2-7, the full variable domain reads EAGVVQSPRYKIIEKKQPVAFWCNPISGHNTLYWYLQNLGQGPELLIRYENEEAVDDSQLPKDRFSAERLKGVDSTLKIQPAELGDSAVYLCASSPGVSASPGEQYFGPGTRLTVT.

The chain recombines TRBV5-1 with TRBJ2-2; TRBD1 might be the D (6 bases). CDR1 is SGHRS and CDR2 is YFSETQ in the germline V gene. The ends were cut back, 1 base at V and 0 bases at J, with 10 bases in the middle. The length of the CDR3 is 16 residues. CDR3 region: CASSLHRTANTGELFF. The CDR3 nucleotides read TGCGCCAGCAGCTTGCACAGGACAGCGAACACCGGGGAGCTGTTTTTT. Combining the CDR3 with reference TRBV5-1 and TRBJ2-2 gives the whole variable domain KAGVTQTPRYLIKTRGQQVTLSCSPISGHRSVSWYQQTPGQGLQFLFEYFSETQRNKGNFPGRFSGRQFSNSRSEMNVSTLELGDSALYLCASSLHRTANTGELFFGEGSRLTVL.

The rearrangement links TRBV11-2 to TRBJ2-7, with D hard to call. Trimming removed 5 bases at V and 2 bases at J, with 16 bases between. Germline CDR1 and CDR2: SGHAT and FQNNGV. This CDR3 has 15 residues. This chain's CDR3 is CASSPVVRQPYEQYF. The CDR3 coding sequence is TGTGCCAGCAGCCCAGTGGTGAGGCAGCCCTACGAGCAGTACTTC. Drawing the rest from reference TRBV11-2 and TRBJ2-7, the complete variable domain is EAGVAQSPRYKIIEKRQSVAFWCNPISGHATLYWYQQILGQGPKLLIQFQNNGVVDDSQLPKDRFSAERLKGVDSTLKIQPAKLEDSAVYLCASSPVVRQPYEQYFGPGTRLTVT.

The gene calls are TRBV2 and TRBJ2-7; 12 positions match TRBD2. CDR1 is SNHLY, CDR2 FYNNEI, per germline. Trimming cost V 9 bases and J 0 bases; bases outside gene matches: 3. The CDR3 covers 14 residues. The CDR3 loop reads CARGTSGPSYEQYF. CDR3 DNA sequence: TGTGCCAGAGGGACTAGCGGGCCCTCCTACGAGCAGTACTTC.

The chain recombines TRBV6-1 with TRBJ2-7; D perhaps matches TRBD1 (5 bases). The CDR3 is 16 residues long. Per the germline V gene, CDR1 is MNHNS and CDR2 is SASEGT. Trimming shortened V by 3 bases and J by 0 bases, and 15 bases separated the two germline ends. CDR3 protein: CASSDQYGHNSYEQYF. The CDR3 DNA sequence: TGTGCCAGCAGTGACCAGTACGGACACAACTCCTACGAGCAGTACTTC.

The rearrangement joins TRBV9 to TRBJ2-2, with D tentatively TRBD1 (6 bases). The V end lost 2 bases, the J end lost 0 bases, and 8 bases lay between the germline ends. The length of the CDR3 is 15 residues. CDR1 SGDLS and CDR2 YYNGEE come from the germline V gene. CDR3: CASSVGQTNTGELFF. In DNA form, the CDR3 reads TGTGCCAGCAGCGTGGGACAAACGAACACCGGGGAGCTGTTTTTT. Drawing the rest from reference TRBV9 and TRBJ2-2, the complete variable domain is DSGVTQTPKHLITATGQRVTLRCSPRSGDLSVYWYQQSLDQGLQFLIQYYNGEERAKGNILERFSAQQFPDLHSELNLSSLELGDSALYFCASSVGQTNTGELFFGEGSRLTVL.

The chain combines TRBV7-6 with TRBJ1-3, with D uncertain. From germline, CDR1 is SGHVS and CDR2 FNYEAQ. This CDR3 region has 15 residues. Trimming removed 1 base from V and 2 bases from J, with 9 bases in between. In DNA, the CDR3 is TGTGCCAGCAGCTTAGGGTGGGCAACTGGAAACACCATATATTTT. Translating gives CASSLGWATGNTIYF. Complete variable domain (other parts from reference TRBV7-6 and TRBJ1-3): GAGVSQSPRYKVTKRGQDVALRCDPISGHVSLYWYRQALGQGPEFLTYFNYEAQQDKSGLPNDRFSAERPEGSISTLTIQRTEQRDSAMYRCASSLGWATGNTIYFGEGSWLTVV.

J is TRBJ1-5 and V is TRBV2; TRBD1 agrees at 8 bases. The germline CDR1 and CDR2 sequences are SNHLY and FYNNEI. CDR3 length equals 14 residues. J was trimmed by 4 bases and V by 4 bases; bases with no gene match: 3. DNA for the CDR3: TGTGCCAGCAGTGTGGACAGGGCAAATCAGCCCCAGCATTTT. This gives the protein CASSVDRANQPQHF.

The chain uses TRBV6-5 and TRBJ2-5; 9 nucleotides agree with TRBD2. V lost 0 bases, J lost 4 bases, and 3 bases stayed unmatched. Germline V gene data show CDR1 as MNHEY and CDR2 as SVGAGI. The CDR3 totals 15 residues. The CDR3 loop is CASSYSGGRGETQYF. CDR3 bases: TGTGCCAGCAGTTACTCGGGCGGGAGGGGAGAGACCCAGTACTTC.

The chain recombines TRBV6-5 with TRBJ2-5, with 8 bases that match TRBD2. The CDR3 extends over 14 amino acids. The junction had 8 bases not matched to a gene; V was cut back by 7 bases and J by 4 bases. Germline assignment: CDR1 MNHEY and CDR2 SVGAGI. This CDR3 is CASTRSGSRETQYF. The CDR3 DNA reads as TGTGCCAGCACAAGGAGCGGGAGCCGAGAGACCCAGTACTTC.

The chain uses TRBV23-1 and TRBJ2-7; D possibly corresponds to TRBD2 (6 bases). TRBV23-1 is filed as an ORF, its function uncertain. V lost 4 bases, J lost 6 bases, and 16 bases lay in between. The CDR3 is 14 amino acids. CDR3 in amino acids: CASSRDGSSGEQYF. The CDR3 nucleotides are TGCGCCAGCAGTCGCGACGGGAGTTCCGGCGAGCAGTACTTC.

This clone was found once. The rearrangement joins TRBV7-9 to TRBJ1-5, with 11 bases lining up with TRBD1. Trimming took 5 bases from V and 4 from J; bases not matched to a gene: 7. Looked up from germline, CDR1 is SEHNR and CDR2 is FQNEAQ (reference sequence). This CDR3 comprises 16 residues. The CDR3 reads CASSPQGTGGNQPQHF. The DNA for the CDR3 is TGTGCCAGCAGCCCGCAAGGGACAGGGGGAAATCAGCCCCAGCATTTT. The full variable domain, rest sourced from reference TRBV7-9 and TRBJ1-5, is DTGVSQNPRHKITKRGQNVTFRCDPISEHNRLYWYRQTLGQGPEFLTYFQNEAQLEKSRLLSDRFSAERPKGSFSTLEIQRTEQGDSAMYLCASSPQGTGGNQPQHFGDGTRLSIL.

The rearrangement links TRBV28 to TRBJ2-7; TRBD2 aligns across 11 bases. V lost 10 bases and J lost 1; bases outside the gene matches: 3. Germline V gene sequence: CDR1 MDHEN, CDR2 SYDVKM. This CDR3 spans 13 amino acids. The CDR3 sequence: CAIIAGGSYEQYF. CDR3 nucleotide sequence: TGTGCCATCATAGCGGGAGGGTCCTACGAGCAGTACTTC.

Turning to this clone: The junction and the germline gene differ at one end; a read error may be behind it. The chain links TRBV16 to TRBJ1-1, with D unclear. The length of the CDR3 is 14 residues. Germline CDR1 and CDR2: KGHSY and FQNENV. This chain's CDR3 is CASSQSVVNTEAFF. As DNA, the CDR3 is TGTGCCAGCAGTCAATCCGTAGTGAACACTGAAGCTTTCTTT.

V gene TRBV23-1 combines with J gene TRBJ2-7; 10 bases fit TRBD1. TRBV23-1 is an open reading frame, and its role is uncertain. The CDR3 covers 14 residues. After removal of 4 bases from V and 4 bases from J, the junction contained 4 bases not matched to a gene. As DNA, the CDR3 is TGCGCCAGCAGTCCTCGGGACAGGGGTTACGAGCAGTACTTC. It is translated as CASSPRDRGYEQYF.

The V and J genes are TRBV29-1 and TRBJ2-1; possibly TRBD2 for D (5 bases). This CDR3 comprises 14 residues. CDR1 SQVTM and CDR2 ANQGSEA come from the germline V gene. V lost 8 bases, J lost 0 bases, and 14 bases lay in between. The DNA for the CDR3 is TGCAGCTCCCTTACGGGGAGCTCCTACAATGAGCAGTTCTTC. Translating gives CSSLTGSSYNEQFF.